This entry lists 20 T cell receptor beta chains sequenced from one sample in a study of T cell repertoires in cytomegalovirus infection. These receptors lack a known antigen. TCRdb reprocessed the reads with MiXCR, giving one entry per CDR3 protein. This table has fewer than 900,000 distinct CDR3 sequences, 29% appearing once. The sample in question was cultured CD8+ T cells from PBMCs, obtained from culture after CMV antigen stimulation. The source is a human donor in good health (CMV status not recorded). Some clones in this sample may be carry-over from other donors' samples.

This clonotype was seen a few times. The genes are TRBV6-1 and TRBJ1-6; no firm D call. Trimming pared 1 base from V and 9 bases from J, leaving 10 bases between. CDR1 is MNHNS and CDR2 is SASEGT in the germline V gene. The length of the CDR3 is 14 residues. The CDR3 spells CASSEGARFSPLHF. CDR3 nucleotides: TGTGCCAGCAGTGAAGGCGCCCGGTTTTCACCCCTCCACTTT.

This clonotype was observed a few times. The chain employs TRBV7-2 and TRBJ1-1; D is possibly TRBD1 (5 bases). There are 14 residues in the CDR3. Germline assignment: CDR1 SGHTA and CDR2 FQGNSA. Trimming stripped 1 base from V and 7 bases from J, with 13 bases between. This chain's CDR3 is CASSLDGGDFEAFF. In DNA form, the CDR3 reads TGTGCCAGCAGCTTAGACGGGGGGGACTTTGAAGCTTTCTTT.

V is TRBV7-8 and J is TRBJ2-7; D may be TRBD2 (7 bases). CDR3 length: 13 amino acids. The germline V gene encodes CDR1 SGHVS and CDR2 FQNEAQ. V was shortened by 5 bases and J by 6 bases, with 14 bases between the two germline ends. CDR3: CASSGGAPAEQYV. The CDR3 DNA sequence: TGTGCCAGCAGCGGGGGGGCCCCCGCCGAGCAGTACGTC.

This clonotype was recorded once. The chain is built from TRBV6-2 or TRBV6-3 and TRBJ2-7; D is perhaps TRBD2 (6 bases). The CDR3 sequence is 13 residues long. V lost 6 bases to trimming and J lost 5 bases, with 14 bases between them. Looked up from germline, CDR1 is MNHEY and CDR2 is SVGEGT. CDR3 nucleotides: TGTGCCAGCAGATCAGGGCGCGGGGACGAGCAGTACGTC. Amino acids: CASRSGRGDEQYV.

V usage is TRBV4-1 and J usage is TRBJ2-4; D may be TRBD1 (5 bases). Per germline, CDR1 MGHRA and CDR2 YSYEKL. This CDR3 has 16 amino acids. V gave up 2 bases and J gave up 5 bases, with 16 bases separating them. CDR3 amino acids: CASSQFASQEQNIQYF. The CDR3 nucleotides read TGCGCCAGCAGCCAATTCGCATCACAGGAACAAAACATTCAGTACTTC.

The V call is TRBV7-2, the J call TRBJ1-2, with D hard to call. The V end was cut by 5 bases, the J end by 4 bases, with 14 bases between. The CDR3 contains 14 residues. Germline V lookup: CDR1 SGHTA, CDR2 FQGNSA. The CDR3 here is CASSRESDFYGYTF. DNA for the CDR3: TGTGCCAGCAGCCGAGAGTCAGACTTCTATGGCTACACCTTC. The whole variable domain, filled in from reference TRBV7-2 and TRBJ1-2, reads GAGVSQSPSNKVTEKGKDVELRCDPISGHTALYWYRQSLGQGLEFLIYFQGNSAPDKSGLPSDRFSAERTGGSVSTLTIQRTQQEDSAVYLCASSRESDFYGYTFGSGTRLTVV.

The rearrangement uses TRBV19 and TRBJ1-2; a weak D match, TRBD1 (6 bases). The germline V and J ends were trimmed by 7 bases and 4 bases, with 13 bases remaining between them. Germline V gene sequence: CDR1 LNHDA, CDR2 SQIVND (reference sequence). The CDR3 is made up of 13 amino acids. In DNA form, the CDR3 reads TGTGCCAGTACGGGGGCGCTGGGCTATGGCTACACCTTC. Encoded protein: CASTGALGYGYTF.

This clonotype was seen a few times. The gene calls are TRBV19 and TRBJ1-1; D call uncertain. The CDR3 runs to 14 residues. Germline CDR1 reads LNHDA; CDR2 reads SQIVND (reference sequence). The V gene lost 5 bases and the J gene lost 2 bases, with 12 bases spanning the gap. The CDR3 DNA reads TGTGCCAGTAGTGCCCGGGGTTTCAACACTGAAGCTTTCTTT. Translated: CASSARGFNTEAFF.

The rearrangement uses TRBV28 and TRBJ2-1; a weak D match, TRBD1 (5 bases). V lost 8 bases and J 5 bases, leaving 19 bases between the germline ends. The CDR3 length is 15 residues. Germline V lookup: CDR1 MDHEN, CDR2 SYDVKM. As DNA, the CDR3 is TGTGCCAGCGGTGATAGGCCAGGCAGGGACAATGAGCAGTTCTTC. Encoded protein: CASGDRPGRDNEQFF.

This chain uses TRBV4-3 with TRBJ2-1, with D uncertain. The germline CDR1 and CDR2 sequences are LGHNA and YSLEER. The V end was cut by 4 bases, the J end by 9 bases, with 13 bases between. This CDR3 spans 13 amino acids. The CDR3 region has the DNA TGCGCCAGCAGCCCCGACATAGATGGTGAGCAGTTCTTC. Its translation is CASSPDIDGEQFF.

V gene TRBV29-1 combines with J gene TRBJ1-5, with TRBD1 identical over 9 bases. Germline-derived CDR1 and CDR2 are SQVTM and ANQGSEA. J gave up 0 bases and V 5 bases, and 2 bases lay outside the gene matches. The CDR3 has 14 residues. This CDR3 reads CSVLGQGSNQPQHF. The CDR3 bases are TGCAGCGTTCTGGGACAGGGTAGCAATCAGCCCCAGCATTTT.

This clonotype was observed a handful of times. V usage is TRBV27 and J usage is TRBJ2-1, with TRBD1 matching over 9 bases. The CDR3 has 18 amino acids. J lost 4 bases, V lost 3 bases, and 13 bases had no gene match. Germline V gives CDR1 MNHEY, CDR2 SMNVEV (reference sequence). CDR3 region: CASSFLLTGGLGYNEQFF. The CDR3 coding sequence is TGTGCCAGCAGTTTCCTCTTGACAGGGGGTCTTGGATACAATGAGCAGTTCTTC.

The chain is built from TRBV12-3 or TRBV12-4 and TRBJ1-1; tentative D call: TRBD1 (6 bases). Trimming pared 3 bases from V and 5 bases from J, leaving 22 bases between. The CDR3 is 17 amino acids. The CDR3 DNA reads TGTGCCAGCAGTTTTTGGACAGAACCTAGTGGGAGAACTGAAGCTTTCTTT. Encoded protein: CASSFWTEPSGRTEAFF.

This clonotype was observed at least ten times. The chain carries TRBV7-8 and TRBJ2-5; possible D gene TRBD1, 6 bases. V was pared by 5 bases and J by 3 bases, with 22 bases between. CDR1 and CDR2 (germline): SGHVS, FQNEAQ. The CDR3 covers 17 residues. This CDR3 is CASSAFRTGWLEETQYF. CDR3 in DNA: TGTGCCAGCAGCGCGTTTCGCACAGGGTGGTTGGAAGAGACCCAGTACTTC.

This clonotype was detected only a few times. The chain combines TRBV7-3 with TRBJ2-5; D might be TRBD1 or TRBD2, each matching 5 bases. This CDR3 comprises 15 residues. V was pared by 1 base and J by 2 bases, with 11 bases between. Germline CDR1 SGHTA, CDR2 FQGTGA. CDR3 DNA: TGTGCCAGCAGCTTAATTGGGGACGCACAAGAGACCCAGTACTTC. Its protein product is CASSLIGDAQETQYF. The full variable domain, completed using reference TRBV7-3 and TRBJ2-5, is GAGVSQTPSNKVTEKGKYVELRCDPISGHTALYWYRQSLGQGPEFLIYFQGTGAADDSGLPNDRFFAVRPEGSVSTLKIQRTERGDSAVYLCASSLIGDAQETQYFGPGTRLLVL.

The chain is built from TRBV10-3 and TRBJ1-2; the D is unclear. This CDR3 has 15 residues. The germline CDR1 and CDR2 sequences are ENHRY and SYGVKD. Trimming took off 6 bases at V and 0 bases at J, with 14 bases between the two ends. The CDR3 DNA follows: TGTGCCATCAGAGAGGACGGCGGGGCTAACTATGGCTACACCTTC. It is translated as CAIREDGGANYGYTF.

CDR3 sequence (DNA): TGTGCCAGCAGCTTTGTGAGTGGGGGTGGCTACACCTTC. Residues: CASSFVSGGGYTF. The chain uses TRBV7-9 and TRBJ1-2; TRBD1 might be the D (5 bases). CDR3 length: 13 residues. CDR1 SEHNR and CDR2 FQNEAQ come from the germline V gene (reference sequence). V gave up 3 bases and J gave up 7 bases, with 12 bases separating them.

The chain combines TRBV4-1 with TRBJ2-1, with no clear D. V lost 1 base, J lost 8 bases, and 6 bases lay in between. This CDR3 has 12 amino acids. Germline CDR1 MGHRA, CDR2 YSYEKL. Here the CDR3 DNA reads TGCGCCAGCAGCCAAGTGATCTATGAGCAGTTCTTC. Amino acids: CASSQVIYEQFF.

The chain recombines TRBV25-1 with TRBJ2-5; D is uncertain. The V end was cut by 2 bases, the J end by 3 bases, with 16 bases between. The germline V gene encodes CDR1 MGHDK and CDR2 SYGVNS. The CDR3 is made up of 16 amino acids. The chain's CDR3 is CASSERLPNLEETQYF. The CDR3 coding sequence is TGTGCCAGCAGTGAAAGGTTGCCGAACCTTGAAGAGACCCAGTACTTC.

This clonotype occurred many times. V usage is TRBV10-3 and J usage is TRBJ2-6; a weak D match, TRBD2 (5 bases). The CDR3 runs 15 residues. The germline gives CDR1 ENHRY, CDR2 SYGVKD. Between the trimmed V and J ends, which lost 3 bases and 3 bases, there was a span of 9 bases. The CDR3 DNA reads TGTGCCATCAGTGAACGCGAGGGTGGGGCCAACGTCCTGACTTTC. It is translated as CAISEREGGANVLTF.